These T cell receptor beta chains were read from a single sample in a study of identical twins. From the 5' RACE reads, TCRdb called clonotypes with MiXCR, one entry per CDR3 protein. The table lists fewer than 550,000 distinct CDR3 sequences, approximately 14% of them singletons, with around 0.98% in the top ten. The same sample was also studied in work on yellow fever vaccine responses in identical twins.

The material sequenced was CD4+ T cells sorted from blood. The receptors were sampled from a young woman in good health. CDR3s include the opening cysteine and the closing phenylalanine or tryptophan. Fields, in order: V gene, J gene, CDR3 length, D gene, clone size, CDR3 protein, CDR3 DNA. D genes are given only for firm matches. Not all rows give a size; the values are once, few, many and, for expanded clones, a class.

v_call: TRBV20-1; j_call: TRBJ1-1; cdr3_length: 14; d_call: -; clone_size: few; cdr3_aa: CSARDGGWNTEAFF; cdr3_nt: TGCAGTGCTAGGGATGGGGGATGGAACACTGAAGCTTTCTTT
v_call: TRBV24-1; j_call: TRBJ2-7; cdr3_length: 16; d_call: TRBD1; clone_size: few; cdr3_aa: CATSDNSGTAYYEQYF; cdr3_nt: TGTGCCACCAGTGACAACTCCGGGACAGCTTACTACGAGCAGTACTTC
v_call: TRBV28; j_call: TRBJ2-7; cdr3_length: 11; d_call: -; clone_size: few; cdr3_aa: CASTGGVEQYF; cdr3_nt: TGTGCCAGCACGGGGGGCGTCGAGCAGTACTTC
v_call: TRBV5-1; j_call: TRBJ2-2; cdr3_length: 15; d_call: TRBD2; clone_size: -; cdr3_aa: CASSFTGGLPGELFF; cdr3_nt: TGCGCCAGCAGCTTCACGGGGGGGCTCCCCGGGGAGCTGTTTTTT
v_call: TRBV5-6; j_call: TRBJ2-1; cdr3_length: 11; d_call: -; clone_size: few; cdr3_aa: CASSWRGEQFF; cdr3_nt: TGTGCCAGCAGCTGGAGAGGTGAGCAGTTCTTC
v_call: TRBV3-1; j_call: TRBJ2-2; cdr3_length: 16; d_call: -; clone_size: -; cdr3_aa: CASSFNPGLLTGELFF; cdr3_nt: TGTGCCAGCAGCTTTAACCCGGGACTGCTCACCGGGGAGCTGTTTTTT
v_call: TRBV30; j_call: TRBJ2-5; cdr3_length: 13; d_call: -; clone_size: -; cdr3_aa: CAWSPTGIETQYF; cdr3_nt: TGTGCCTGGAGTCCCACAGGGATAGAGACCCAGTACTTC
v_call: TRBV5-5; j_call: TRBJ1-2; cdr3_length: 12; d_call: TRBD1; clone_size: few; cdr3_aa: CASSLDRGGYTF; cdr3_nt: TGTGCCAGCAGCCTAGACAGGGGAGGCTACACCTTC
v_call: TRBV5-6; j_call: TRBJ1-6; cdr3_length: 16; d_call: -; clone_size: few; cdr3_aa: CASSLGRVPSISPLHF; cdr3_nt: TGTGCCAGCAGCTTGGGGAGGGTACCGTCCATTTCACCCCTCCACTTT
v_call: TRBV28; j_call: TRBJ2-7; cdr3_length: 14; d_call: TRBD1; clone_size: -; cdr3_aa: CASSSRGHAYEQYF; cdr3_nt: TGTGCCAGCAGCAGCAGGGGGCACGCCTACGAGCAGTACTTC